The 19 T cell receptor beta chains below were found in one sample sequenced in a study of T cells after yellow fever vaccination. TCRdb itself ran the 5' RACE reads through MiXCR, one entry per CDR3 protein. The table lists roughly 30,000 distinct CDR3 sequences, roughly 6% of them singletons. The material was PBMCs, either bulk or a sorted T-cell subset (CD4+, CD8+, memory, or dextramer-sorted; not recorded which), obtained on the day of the yellow fever booster vaccination. The receptors come from a young man who received the YFV17D yellow fever vaccine.

This clonotype showed up many times. The genes are TRBV11-2 and TRBJ2-3; D unresolved. Trimming shortened V by 1 base and J by 4 bases, and 15 bases separated the two germline ends. Per germline, CDR1 SGHAT and CDR2 FQNNGV. There are 16 residues in the CDR3. The CDR3 DNA reads as TGTGCCAGCAGCTTAGTTCCAGACGTTTATGCAGATACGCAGTATTTT. It specifies CASSLVPDVYADTQYF.

This clonotype came up many times. The chain recombines TRBV11-2 with TRBJ2-3, with D hard to call. The length of the CDR3 is 13 residues. V gave up 5 bases and J gave up 2 bases, with 8 bases separating them. Germline V gives CDR1 SGHAT, CDR2 FQNNGV. The CDR3 coding sequence is TGTGCCAGCAGCCCCTACTCCACAGATACGCAGTATTTT. It specifies CASSPYSTDTQYF.

This clonotype was detected only a few times. This chain links TRBV20-1 with TRBJ1-2; no firm D call. The CDR3 is 14 residues long. Deletions cut 2 bases from V and 6 bases from J, with 16 bases between. Germline CDR1 reads DFQATT; CDR2 reads SNEGSKA (reference sequence). The CDR3 DNA follows: TGCAGTGCTAGAAACTATGGCAGTAAGAATGGCTACACCTTC. Encoded protein: CSARNYGSKNGYTF.

V is TRBV7-9 and J is TRBJ2-3; possibly TRBD1 for D (5 bases). The germline V and J ends were trimmed by 6 bases and 3 bases, with 13 bases remaining between them. The CDR3 sequence is 14 residues long. From germline, CDR1 is SEHNR and CDR2 FQNEAQ (reference sequence). This CDR3 is CASRSGQNTDTQYF. The CDR3 DNA is TGTGCCAGCAGGAGTGGACAAAATACAGATACGCAGTATTTT.

This clonotype appeared many times. The chain is built from TRBV2 and TRBJ1-2; TRBD1 matches 7 bases. This CDR3 contains 10 residues. Germline CDR1 SNHLY, CDR2 FYNNEI. Trimming removed 8 bases from V and 8 bases from J; junction bases left unmatched: 2. The CDR3 region has the DNA TGTGCCAGCCTACAGGGGGGCTACACCTTC. Its protein is CASLQGGYTF.

In this sample, this clonotype turned up many times. The V and J genes are TRBV20-1 and TRBJ1-5; maybe TRBD1 (5 bases). The ends were cut back, 3 bases at V and 0 bases at J, with 9 bases in the middle. Per germline, CDR1 DFQATT and CDR2 SNEGSKA (reference sequence). This CDR3 spans 14 amino acids. CDR3 in DNA: TGCAGTGCTAGTCGGGGGATTAGCAATCAGCCCCAGCATTTT. Amino acid sequence: CSASRGISNQPQHF.

There are a few counts of this clonotype. V gene TRBV20-1 combines with J gene TRBJ1-3, with D hard to call. V lost 2 bases to trimming and J lost 0 bases, with 5 bases between them. This CDR3 comprises 13 residues. CDR1 is DFQATT and CDR2 is SNEGSKA in the germline V gene (reference sequence). CDR3 amino acids: CSARQSSGNTIYF. The CDR3 bases are TGCAGTGCTAGACAGAGCTCTGGAAACACCATATATTTT.

This clonotype was observed at least ten times. V gene TRBV5-1 combines with J gene TRBJ2-3; maybe TRBD1 (6 bases). The V gene's germline CDR1 is SGHRS and CDR2 YFSETQ. Trimming stripped 1 base from V and 2 bases from J, with 20 bases between. The CDR3 sequence is 18 residues long. The CDR3 spells CASSLSASRTVSTDTQYF. Here the CDR3 DNA reads TGCGCCAGCAGCTTGAGCGCCTCGAGGACAGTTTCCACAGATACGCAGTATTTT.

This clonotype was detected many times. The rearrangement links TRBV7-9 to TRBJ2-7; D unclear. This CDR3 has 13 amino acids. Germline CDR1 SEHNR, CDR2 FQNEAQ (reference sequence). V was clipped by 4 bases and J by 2 bases, with 9 bases between them. The CDR3 DNA reads as TGTGCCAGCAGCTCCCGCGGCACCTACGAGCAGTACTTC. It codes for CASSSRGTYEQYF.

This clonotype was detected many times. J is TRBJ1-2 and V is TRBV20-1; D is undetermined. Germline CDR1 and CDR2: DFQATT and SNEGSKA (reference sequence). CDR3 length equals 12 residues. V lost 3 bases, J lost 4 bases, and 9 bases lay in between. CDR3 sequence (DNA): TGCAGTGCTAGGGTGTCAACCTATGGCTACACCTTC. Protein sequence: CSARVSTYGYTF.

This clonotype was seen a handful of times. This chain uses TRBV18 with TRBJ2-2; maybe TRBD2 (6 bases). V was pared by 6 bases and J by 0 bases, with 17 bases between. Germline V lookup: CDR1 KGHSH, CDR2 LQKENI. The CDR3 runs to 17 residues. CDR3 DNA: TGTGCCAGCTCGCTCAACGAAATAGCGGCGAACACCGGGGAGCTGTTTTTT. Its translation is CASSLNEIAANTGELFF.

This clonotype came up many times. This chain uses TRBV5-1 with TRBJ2-3, with D possibly TRBD1 on 6 matching bases. Trimming took off 3 bases at V and 5 bases at J, with 22 bases between the two ends. The CDR3 spans 17 residues. Looked up from germline, CDR1 is SGHRS and CDR2 is YFSETQ. CDR3 sequence: CASSSRWAQGEGDTQYF. In DNA form, the CDR3 reads TGCGCCAGCAGCTCCCGGTGGGCACAGGGAGAGGGAGATACGCAGTATTTT.

The chain joins TRBV25-1 to TRBJ2-2; TRBD2 is a possible D gene (6 bases). Trimming shortened V by 7 bases and J by 9 bases, and 27 bases separated the two germline ends. The CDR3 totals 17 residues. Germline CDR1 MGHDK, CDR2 SYGVNS. CDR3 sequence reads: CASMGVAEPARGRELFF. DNA for the CDR3: TGTGCCAGCATGGGGGTAGCGGAACCTGCAAGGGGCCGGGAGCTGTTTTTT. Looking up the rest from reference TRBV25-1 and TRBJ2-2 gives the full variable domain: EADIYQTPRYLVIGTGKKITLECSQTMGHDKMYWYQQDPGMELHLIHYSYGVNSTEKGDLSSESTVSRIRTEHFPLTLESARPSHTSQYLCASMGVAEPARGRELFFGEGSRLTVL.

Regarding this clonotype: This may be a read error: a much more frequent sequence differs by one nucleotide. The chain has TRBV6-4 and TRBJ1-1, with D uncertain. Looked up from germline, CDR1 is MRHNA and CDR2 is SNTAGT. CDR3 length: 10 residues. The CDR3 sequence: CASTDSGAFF. The DNA of the CDR3 is TGTGCCAGCACTGACTCCGGTGCTTTCTTT.

The V call is TRBV12-3 or TRBV12-4, the J call TRBJ1-1, with TRBD1 matching 8 bases. The CDR3 has 13 amino acids. The V segment lost 6 bases and the J segment 4 bases; nucleotides outside the gene matches: 4. The CDR3 DNA reads TGTGCCAGCAGCTTTACAGGGGGCACTGAAGCTTTCTTT. It translates to CASSFTGGTEAFF.

This clonotype occurred many times. The chain uses TRBV7-9 and TRBJ2-1, with a weak D call TRBD2 (6 bases). The CDR3 has 11 amino acids. Germline values: CDR1 SEHNR, CDR2 FQNEAQ (reference sequence). The CDR3 protein is CAEGTNNEQFF. The CDR3 DNA is TGTGCGGAGGGTACCAACAATGAGCAGTTCTTC.

The sample holds many counts of this clonotype. The CDR3 reads CASRPTTSGSPYEQYF. DNA of the CDR3: TGTGCCAGCAGACCTACGACTAGCGGGTCCCCCTACGAGCAGTACTTC. V is TRBV27 and J is TRBJ2-7; 10 bases fit TRBD2. The V and J ends lost 6 bases and 2 bases, in that order; junction bases with no gene match: 10. CDR1 is MNHEY and CDR2 is SMNVEV in the germline V gene (reference sequence). The length of the CDR3 is 16 residues.

The chain links TRBV18 to TRBJ2-1; 8 bases line up with TRBD1. J was trimmed by 9 bases and V by 3 bases; bases with no gene match: 7. Germline lookup yields CDR1 KGHSH and CDR2 LQKENI. This CDR3 has 14 residues. The chain's CDR3 is CASSPRTGFFEQFF. CDR3 bases: TGTGCCAGCTCACCTCGGACAGGGTTCTTTGAGCAGTTCTTC.

In this sample, this clonotype turned up many times. The V and J genes are TRBV11-2 and TRBJ2-3; D gene unclear. The CDR3 consists of 14 residues. V lost 3 bases and J 6 bases, leaving 13 bases between the germline ends. Looked up from germline, CDR1 is SGHAT and CDR2 is FQNNGV. The CDR3 nucleotides are TGTGCCAGCAGCTTTCACGCACCACCCGATACGCAGTATTTT. This codes for CASSFHAPPDTQYF.